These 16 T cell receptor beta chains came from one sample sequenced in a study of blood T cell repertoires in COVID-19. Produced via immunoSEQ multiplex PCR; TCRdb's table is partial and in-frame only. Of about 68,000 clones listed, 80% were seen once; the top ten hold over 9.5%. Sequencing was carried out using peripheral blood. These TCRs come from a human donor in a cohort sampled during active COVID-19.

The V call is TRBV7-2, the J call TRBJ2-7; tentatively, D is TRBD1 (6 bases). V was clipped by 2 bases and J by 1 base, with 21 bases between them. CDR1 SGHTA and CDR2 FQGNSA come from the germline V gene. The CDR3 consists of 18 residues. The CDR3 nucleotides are TGTGCCAGCAGCTTATGTGGATCGACAGGAACGGTTTCCTACGAGCAGTACGTC. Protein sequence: CASSLCGSTGTVSYEQYV.

DNA for the CDR3: TGTGCCAGCAGCAGCACTGAAGCTTTCTTT. Translation gives CASSSTEAFF. The chain combines TRBV28 with TRBJ1-1; the D is unclear. This CDR3 spans 10 amino acids. From germline, CDR1 is MDHEN and CDR2 SYDVKM. V lost 6 bases, J lost 4 bases, and 3 bases lay in between.

The CDR3 spells CASSLVGGRGYEQYF. The CDR3 DNA reads TGTGCCAGCAGCTTAGTGGGTGGCAGGGGTTACGAGCAGTACTTC. The chain links TRBV7-8 to TRBJ2-7; D is perhaps TRBD1 (6 bases). This CDR3 contains 15 residues. Looked up from germline, CDR1 is SGHVS and CDR2 is FQNEAQ. Trimming stripped 1 base from V and 4 bases from J, with 14 bases between.

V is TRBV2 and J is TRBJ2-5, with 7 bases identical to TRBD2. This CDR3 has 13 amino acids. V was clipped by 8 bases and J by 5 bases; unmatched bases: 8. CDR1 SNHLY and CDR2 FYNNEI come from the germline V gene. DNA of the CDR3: TGTGCCAGCCTTGCGGGGAGGGTGGAGACCCAGTACTTC. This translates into CASLAGRVETQYF.

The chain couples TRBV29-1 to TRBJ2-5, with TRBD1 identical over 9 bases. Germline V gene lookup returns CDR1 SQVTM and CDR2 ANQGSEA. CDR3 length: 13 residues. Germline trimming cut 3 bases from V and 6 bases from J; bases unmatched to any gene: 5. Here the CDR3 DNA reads TGCAGCGTTGATACAGGGGGCATGAAGACCCAGTACTTC. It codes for CSVDTGGMKTQYF.

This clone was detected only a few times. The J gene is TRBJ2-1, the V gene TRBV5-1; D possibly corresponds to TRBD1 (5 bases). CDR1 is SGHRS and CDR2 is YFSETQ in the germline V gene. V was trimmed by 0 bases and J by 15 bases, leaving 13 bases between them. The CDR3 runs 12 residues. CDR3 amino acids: CASSLDTGPGFF. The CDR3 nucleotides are TGCGCCAGCAGCTTGGATACAGGTCCCGGGTTCTTC.

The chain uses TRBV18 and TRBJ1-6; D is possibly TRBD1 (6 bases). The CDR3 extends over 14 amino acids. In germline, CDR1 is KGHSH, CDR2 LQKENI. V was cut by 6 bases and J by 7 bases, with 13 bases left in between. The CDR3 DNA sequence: TGTGCCAGCTCCCAGGACAGAGAAAATTCACCCCTCCACTTT. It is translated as CASSQDRENSPLHF. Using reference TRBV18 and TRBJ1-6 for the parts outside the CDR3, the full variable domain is NAGVMQNPRHLVRRRGQEARLRCSPMKGHSHVYWYRQLPEEGLKFMVYLQKENIIDESGMPKERFSAEFPKEGPSILRIQQVVRGDSAAYFCASSQDRENSPLHFGNGTRLTVT.

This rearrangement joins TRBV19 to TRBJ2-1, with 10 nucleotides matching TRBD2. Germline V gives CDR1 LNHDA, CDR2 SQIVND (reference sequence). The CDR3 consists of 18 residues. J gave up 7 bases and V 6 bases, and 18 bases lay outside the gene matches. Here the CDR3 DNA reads TGTGCCAGTAGCCAAACCATCGGAGCGGGGGGGCCGCGGAATGAGCAGTTCTTC. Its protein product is CASSQTIGAGGPRNEQFF.

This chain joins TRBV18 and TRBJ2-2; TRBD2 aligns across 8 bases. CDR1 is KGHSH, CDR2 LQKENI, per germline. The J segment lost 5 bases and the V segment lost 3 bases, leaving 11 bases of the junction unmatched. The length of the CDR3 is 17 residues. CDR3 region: CASSPPSGRGGTGELFF. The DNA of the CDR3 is TGTGCCAGCTCACCCCCAAGCGGGAGAGGCGGAACCGGGGAGCTGTTTTTT.

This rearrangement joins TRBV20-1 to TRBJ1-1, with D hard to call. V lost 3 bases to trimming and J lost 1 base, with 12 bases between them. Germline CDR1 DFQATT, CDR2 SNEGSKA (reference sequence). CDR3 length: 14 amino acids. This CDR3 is CSASTSRRNTEAFF. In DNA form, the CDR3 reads TGCAGTGCTAGTACGTCCCGCAGGAACACTGAAGCTTTCTTT.

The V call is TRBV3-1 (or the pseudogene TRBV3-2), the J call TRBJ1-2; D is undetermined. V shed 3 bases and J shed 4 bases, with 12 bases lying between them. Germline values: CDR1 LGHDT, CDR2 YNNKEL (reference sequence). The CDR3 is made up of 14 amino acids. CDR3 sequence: CASSHGMSPYGYTF. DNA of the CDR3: TGTGCCAGCAGCCACGGGATGAGTCCCTATGGCTACACCTTC.

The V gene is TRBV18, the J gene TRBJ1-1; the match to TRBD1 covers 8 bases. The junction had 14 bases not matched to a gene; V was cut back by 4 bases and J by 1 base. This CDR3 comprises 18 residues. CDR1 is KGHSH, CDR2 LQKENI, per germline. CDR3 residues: CASSLRNNAGTGNTEAFF. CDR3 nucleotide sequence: TGTGCCAGCTCACTGAGGAATAACGCGGGGACAGGGAACACTGAAGCTTTCTTT.

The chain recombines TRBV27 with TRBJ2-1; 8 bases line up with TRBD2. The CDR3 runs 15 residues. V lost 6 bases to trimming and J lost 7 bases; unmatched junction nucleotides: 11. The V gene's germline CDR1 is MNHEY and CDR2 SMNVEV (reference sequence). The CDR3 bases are TGTGCCAGCAGACCGTTGGGACTAGTGGGGAATGAGCAGTTCTTC. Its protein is CASRPLGLVGNEQFF.

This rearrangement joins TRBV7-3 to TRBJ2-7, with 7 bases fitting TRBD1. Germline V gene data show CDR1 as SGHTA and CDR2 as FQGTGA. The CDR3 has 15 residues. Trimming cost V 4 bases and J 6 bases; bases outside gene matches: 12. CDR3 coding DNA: TGTGCCAGCAGCTCCACTCCCGGGACAGCCATCGAGCAGTACTTC. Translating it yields CASSSTPGTAIEQYF.

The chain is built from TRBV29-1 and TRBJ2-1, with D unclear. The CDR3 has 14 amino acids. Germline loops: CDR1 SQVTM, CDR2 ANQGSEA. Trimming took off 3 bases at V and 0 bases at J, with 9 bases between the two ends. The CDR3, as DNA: TGCAGCGTTGATGCGGTCTTCTCCTACAATGAGCAGTTCTTC. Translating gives CSVDAVFSYNEQFF.

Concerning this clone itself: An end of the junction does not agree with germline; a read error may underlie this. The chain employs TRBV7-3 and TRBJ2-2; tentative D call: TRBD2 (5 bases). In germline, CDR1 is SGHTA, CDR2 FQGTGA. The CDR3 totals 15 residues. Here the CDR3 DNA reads TGTGCCAGCAGCTTACGAGGGTGGAACTCCGGGGAGCTGTTTTTT. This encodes CASSLRGWNSGELFF. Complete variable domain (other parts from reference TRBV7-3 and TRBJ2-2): GAGVSQTPSNKVTEKGKYVELRCDPISGHTALYWYRQSLGQGPEFLIYFQGTGAADDSGLPNDRFFAVRPEGSVSTLKIQRTERGDSAVYLCASSLRGWNSGELFFGEGSRLTVL.